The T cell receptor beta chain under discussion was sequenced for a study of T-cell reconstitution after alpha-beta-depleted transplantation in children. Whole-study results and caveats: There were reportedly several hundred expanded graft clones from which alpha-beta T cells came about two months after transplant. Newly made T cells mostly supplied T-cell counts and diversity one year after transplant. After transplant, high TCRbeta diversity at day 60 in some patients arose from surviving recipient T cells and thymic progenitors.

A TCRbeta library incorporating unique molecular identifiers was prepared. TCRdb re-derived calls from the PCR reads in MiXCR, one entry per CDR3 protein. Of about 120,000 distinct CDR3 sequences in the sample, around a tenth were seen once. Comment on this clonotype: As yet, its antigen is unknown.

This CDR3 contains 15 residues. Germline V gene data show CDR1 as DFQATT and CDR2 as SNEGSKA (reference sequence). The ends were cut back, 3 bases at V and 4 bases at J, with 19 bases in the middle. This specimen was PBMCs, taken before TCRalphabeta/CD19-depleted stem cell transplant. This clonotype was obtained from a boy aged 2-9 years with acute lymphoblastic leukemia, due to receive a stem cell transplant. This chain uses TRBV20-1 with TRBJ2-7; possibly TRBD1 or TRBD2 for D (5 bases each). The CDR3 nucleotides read TGCAGTGCTAGTGAGGGGTCAGGGCAATTATACGAGCAGTACTTC. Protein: CSASEGSGQLYEQYF.